These 28 T cell receptor beta chains were all obtained from the same sample, sequenced in a study of CD4 T cells in relation to SARS-CoV-2 and coronaviruses. For these TCRs, the target antigens are not known. This table comes from immunoSEQ multiplex PCR, and its TCRdb copy is limited to in-frame clones, with some not included. The top ten hold 15% to 20% of the sample, which has tens of thousands of clones, just over 75% seen once. Before the COVID-19 pandemic, during about 2010-2019, CD4+ T cells were taken from unexposed donors. After around nine days of culture, CD4+ T cells were isolated. Specimen: CD4+ T cells from PBMCs, cultured in vitro. These receptors all come from a human donor in good health.

This chain links TRBV29-1 with TRBJ2-5, with unresolved D. This CDR3 spans 14 amino acids. CDR1 and CDR2 (germline): SQVTM, ANQGSEA. V shed 4 bases and J shed 2 bases, with 14 bases lying between them. This CDR3 reads CSVAGRATQETQYF. CDR3 DNA: TGCAGCGTTGCCGGTCGGGCAACACAAGAGACCCAGTACTTC.

The V gene is TRBV27, the J gene TRBJ1-2, with D perhaps TRBD1 (6 bases). The V end was cut by 5 bases, the J end by 8 bases, with 18 bases between. This CDR3 is 14 amino acids long. Germline CDR1 MNHEY, CDR2 SMNVEV (reference sequence). Here the CDR3 reads CASSKPGTMVGYTF. For the CDR3, the DNA is TGTGCCAGCAGTAAGCCGGGGACAATGGTGGGCTACACCTTC.

The chain couples TRBV20-1 to TRBJ1-3; the D gene is possibly TRBD1 (5 bases). In germline, CDR1 is DFQATT, CDR2 SNEGSKA (reference sequence). Trimming shortened V by 3 bases and J by 0 bases, and 12 bases separated the two germline ends. This CDR3 spans 15 amino acids. CDR3 region: CSASRGPISGNTIYF. The CDR3 bases are TGCAGTGCTAGTCGGGGACCGATCTCTGGAAACACCATATATTTT.

The genes are TRBV30 and TRBJ2-2; D not resolved. Per germline, CDR1 GTSNPN and CDR2 SVGIG (reference sequence). V was trimmed by 0 bases and J by 3 bases, leaving 8 bases between them. The CDR3 has 14 amino acids. Here the CDR3 reads CAWSVSPDTGELFF. For the CDR3, the DNA is TGTGCCTGGAGTGTATCGCCCGACACCGGGGAGCTGTTTTTT.

J is TRBJ1-5 and V is TRBV7-9, with D possibly being TRBD1 (5 bases). This CDR3 has 13 amino acids. Deletions cut 5 bases from V and 2 bases from J, with 7 bases between. Germline V gene lookup returns CDR1 SEHNR and CDR2 FQNEAQ (reference sequence). In DNA, the CDR3 is TGTGCCAGCAGCGCGACAGGCAATCAGCCCCAGCATTTT. It encodes CASSATGNQPQHF.

The chain is built from TRBV3-1 (or the pseudogene TRBV3-2) and TRBJ2-5; D might be TRBD2 (6 bases). This CDR3 comprises 16 residues. Germline V lookup: CDR1 LGHDT, CDR2 YNNKEL (reference sequence). V was pared by 0 bases and J by 5 bases, with 16 bases between. This CDR3 is CASSQEVAGGWETQYF. The CDR3 DNA sequence: TGTGCCAGCAGCCAAGAAGTTGCCGGAGGGTGGGAGACCCAGTACTTC.

The rearrangement joins TRBV5-1 to TRBJ2-7; D is possibly TRBD1 (7 bases). The CDR3 extends over 15 amino acids. Trimming removed 0 bases from V and 6 bases from J, with 16 bases in between. Germline CDR1 and CDR2: SGHRS and YFSETQ. CDR3 amino acids: CASSLGGRGDFEQYF. The CDR3 coding sequence is TGCGCCAGCAGCTTGGGTGGCAGGGGGGATTTCGAGCAGTACTTC.

This clone was found a few times. The chain couples TRBV7-9 to TRBJ2-7; possibly TRBD1 for D (6 bases). Germline lookup yields CDR1 SEHNR and CDR2 FQNEAQ (reference sequence). Trimming took off 5 bases at V and 9 bases at J, with 14 bases between the two ends. The CDR3 extends over 12 amino acids. The CDR3 here is CASSLGQKLQYF. The CDR3 DNA follows: TGTGCCAGCAGCCTCGGACAGAAGTTGCAGTACTTC.

The chain employs TRBV25-1 and TRBJ1-6; D might be TRBD1 (5 bases). Germline loops: CDR1 MGHDK, CDR2 SYGVNS. V was pared by 4 bases and J by 5 bases, with 12 bases between. The CDR3 runs to 15 residues. The CDR3 spells CASSAQGGNNSPLHF. The CDR3 coding sequence is TGTGCCAGCAGTGCCCAGGGAGGAAATAATTCACCCCTCCACTTT. The variable domain in full, completed from reference TRBV25-1 and TRBJ1-6, reads EADIYQTPRYLVIGTGKKITLECSQTMGHDKMYWYQQDPGMELHLIHYSYGVNSTEKGDLSSESTVSRIRTEHFPLTLESARPSHTSQYLCASSAQGGNNSPLHFGNGTRLTVT.

This clone was found once. The chain recombines TRBV5-1 with TRBJ2-7; unclear D gene. Germline assignment: CDR1 SGHRS and CDR2 YFSETQ. The germline V and J ends were trimmed by 0 bases and 3 bases, with 7 bases remaining between them. This CDR3 region has 13 residues. The CDR3 loop is CASSLDWRYEQYF. CDR3 DNA: TGCGCCAGCAGCTTGGATTGGCGCTACGAGCAGTACTTC.

V is TRBV30 and J is TRBJ1-5; D ambiguous. The germline V gene encodes CDR1 GTSNPN and CDR2 SVGIG (reference sequence). The CDR3 has 14 residues. Trimming removed 0 bases at V and 0 bases at J, with 6 bases between. The CDR3 bases are TGTGCCTGGAGTGTGGCTTATAGCAATCAGCCCCAGCATTTT. Encoded protein: CAWSVAYSNQPQHF.

The chain combines TRBV3-1 (or the pseudogene TRBV3-2) with TRBJ2-2, with TRBD1 as a possible D gene (5 bases). Germline V CDR1 and CDR2: LGHDT, YNNKEL (reference sequence). V shed 2 bases and J shed 7 bases, with 8 bases lying between them. CDR3 size: 13 residues. CDR3 in DNA: TGTGCCAGCAGCCAATATAGGGGCGGGGAGCTGTTTTTT. It encodes CASSQYRGGELFF.

The V call is TRBV11-2, the J call TRBJ2-1, with TRBD2 as a possible D gene (5 bases). CDR1 SGHAT and CDR2 FQNNGV come from the germline V gene. With 0 bases removed from V and 8 bases from J, the gap between germline ends came to 17 bases. This CDR3 has 16 residues. CDR3: CASSLDPASSIYEQFF. Here the CDR3 DNA reads TGTGCCAGCAGCTTAGATCCCGCTAGCTCTATATATGAGCAGTTCTTC.

CDR3 residues: CASSQDPPTSVNTEAFF. The CDR3 nucleotides read TGCGCCAGCAGCCAAGATCCCCCCACAAGCGTGAACACTGAAGCTTTCTTT. V and J are TRBV4-1 and TRBJ1-1; the D is unclear. CDR1 is MGHRA, CDR2 YSYEKL, per germline. This CDR3 spans 17 amino acids. Trimming stripped 0 bases from V and 0 bases from J, with 14 bases between.

The V call is TRBV10-3, the J call TRBJ2-7; 9 bases are shared with TRBD1. Germline loops: CDR1 ENHRY, CDR2 SYGVKD. The CDR3 sequence is 14 residues long. J gave up 5 bases and V 5 bases, and 7 bases lay outside the gene matches. The CDR3 spells CAISLTGGQDEQYF. The DNA for the CDR3 is TGTGCCATCAGTCTAACAGGGGGCCAAGACGAGCAGTACTTC.

The chain employs TRBV5-1 and TRBJ1-4; 8 nucleotides match TRBD1. The ends lost 6 bases at V and 7 bases at J; junction bases unmatched: 5. CDR3 length equals 13 residues. CDR1 and CDR2 (germline): SGHRS, YFSETQ. CDR3 loop: CASTTGEGEKLFF. The CDR3, as DNA: TGCGCCAGCACGACAGGGGAAGGTGAAAAACTGTTTTTT. Together with reference TRBV5-1 and TRBJ1-4, the CDR3 gives the full variable domain: KAGVTQTPRYLIKTRGQQVTLSCSPISGHRSVSWYQQTPGQGLQFLFEYFSETQRNKGNFPGRFSGRQFSNSRSEMNVSTLELGDSALYLCASTTGEGEKLFFGSGTQLSVL.

V is TRBV29-1 and J is TRBJ2-7, with a tentative D call TRBD2 (6 bases). Germline lookup yields CDR1 SQVTM and CDR2 ANQGSEA. The CDR3 has 15 residues. V was clipped by 7 bases and J by 3 bases, with 22 bases between them. CDR3 nucleotide sequence: TGCAGCGCCGTGCCCTACTCGGGGGAAATCTACGAGCAGTACTTC. Amino acid sequence: CSAVPYSGEIYEQYF.

CDR3 amino acids: CASSPLLAGYNEQFF. For the CDR3, the DNA is TGTGCCAGTAGCCCTTTACTAGCGGGATACAATGAGCAGTTCTTC. The chain carries TRBV19 and TRBJ2-1; TRBD2 matches at 10 bases. Germline trimming cut 6 bases from V and 4 bases from J; bases unmatched to any gene: 6. The germline V gene encodes CDR1 LNHDA and CDR2 SQIVND (reference sequence). CDR3 length equals 15 residues.

The V gene is TRBV10-2, the J gene TRBJ2-4, with 7 bases lining up with TRBD1. This CDR3 has 16 residues. Germline loops: CDR1 WSHSY, CDR2 SAAADI. The junction had 7 bases not matched to a gene; V was cut back by 4 bases and J by 1 base. The CDR3 region is CASSGDSRAAKNIQYF. The CDR3 DNA sequence: TGCGCCAGCAGTGGGGACAGTAGGGCTGCCAAAAACATTCAGTACTTC.

This clone has a handful of counts. The chain links TRBV12-3 or TRBV12-4 to TRBJ1-2; TRBD1 might be the D (6 bases). V was shortened by 5 bases and J by 3 bases, with 10 bases between the two germline ends. The CDR3 length is 13 residues. The CDR3 DNA is TGTGCCAGCAGTCTCGGGGGCGACTATGGCTACACCTTC. Protein sequence: CASSLGGDYGYTF.

V is TRBV5-1 and J is TRBJ2-2; the match to TRBD1 covers 7 bases. The ends lost 0 bases at V and 3 bases at J; junction bases unmatched: 2. This CDR3 is built from 15 residues. Germline loops: CDR1 SGHRS, CDR2 YFSETQ. The CDR3 region is CASSLGQGDTGELFF. Here the CDR3 DNA reads TGCGCCAGCAGCTTGGGGCAGGGGGACACCGGGGAGCTGTTTTTT.

The gene calls are TRBV2 and TRBJ2-5; 8 bases map to TRBD1. This CDR3 comprises 14 residues. In germline, CDR1 is SNHLY, CDR2 FYNNEI. V trimming: 6 bases; J trimming: 1 base; junction bases outside the gene matches: 4. This CDR3 reads CASRRDRPQETQYF. The CDR3, as DNA: TGTGCCAGCAGAAGGGACAGGCCCCAAGAGACCCAGTACTTC.

V is TRBV6-6 and J is TRBJ2-7; D is perhaps TRBD2 (6 bases). Germline assignment: CDR1 MNHNY and CDR2 SVGAGI (reference sequence). V was pared by 6 bases and J by 6 bases, with 18 bases between. CDR3 length equals 14 residues. Here the CDR3 reads CASRMETRGIEQYF. The CDR3 DNA reads TGTGCCAGCAGAATGGAGACTAGGGGCATCGAGCAGTACTTC.

This chain connects TRBV2 to TRBJ2-1; possibly TRBD1 or TRBD2 for D (5 bases each). Trimming removed 10 bases from V and 8 bases from J, with 15 bases in between. Germline V gene data show CDR1 as SNHLY and CDR2 as FYNNEI. CDR3 size: 12 residues. The CDR3 DNA is TGTGCCACCGAACTTTTGGGGGATGAGCAGTTCTTC. Translation: CATELLGDEQFF.

The chain recombines TRBV6-5 with TRBJ2-1, with 9 bases matching TRBD1. V trimming: 9 bases; J trimming: 4 bases; junction bases outside the gene matches: 7. The germline gives CDR1 MNHEY, CDR2 SVGAGI. The length of the CDR3 is 14 residues. The CDR3 is CASVRQGGYNEQFF. The CDR3 DNA reads as TGTGCCAGTGTAAGACAGGGGGGTTACAATGAGCAGTTCTTC.

The chain joins TRBV5-1 to TRBJ2-3, with 7 positions matching TRBD1. With 4 bases clipped from V and 1 base from J, the junction kept 9 bases outside the gene matches. The CDR3 loop spans 16 amino acids. CDR1 and CDR2 (germline): SGHRS, YFSETQ. In DNA form, the CDR3 reads TGCGCCAGCAGCCCAACCCCAGGGGGACGCACAGATACGCAGTATTTT. Its translation is CASSPTPGGRTDTQYF.

This clone appeared a single time. The V gene is TRBV5-1, the J gene TRBJ2-7; 10 bases align to TRBD1. Trimming at V came to 0 bases and at J to 2 bases, leaving 5 bases not matched to a gene. Germline V lookup: CDR1 SGHRS, CDR2 YFSETQ. This CDR3 has 16 residues. CDR3: CASSLAQGQGTYEQYF. The CDR3 DNA reads as TGCGCCAGCAGCTTGGCCCAGGGACAGGGGACCTACGAGCAGTACTTC.

The chain has TRBV9 and TRBJ2-1, with D unresolved. The V gene's germline CDR1 is SGDLS and CDR2 YYNGEE. V lost 0 bases and J lost 2, with 9 bases in between. The CDR3 is 15 amino acids. DNA for the CDR3: TGTGCCAGCAGCGTAGGCCGAGGAGCCTACAATGAGCAGTTCTTC. Residues: CASSVGRGAYNEQFF.